These 17 T cell receptor beta chains were all obtained from the same sample, sequenced in a study of T cell responses to AZD1222 COVID-19 vaccine. TCRdb's table, derived via immunoSEQ multiplex PCR, lists solely in-frame clones and lacks some. The sample contains about 100,000 clones, roughly 86% of which appear only once. The sample here was peripheral blood, taken on day 0 of AZD1222 vaccination. Receptors were obtained from an adult in good health.

The chain combines TRBV6-5 with TRBJ2-2; D is perhaps TRBD2 (5 bases). Germline assignment: CDR1 MNHEY and CDR2 SVGAGI. CDR3 length: 13 residues. V lost 7 bases and J 6 bases, leaving 12 bases between the germline ends. CDR3 coding DNA: TGTGCCAGCAACGAGGGATTGGCCGGGGAGCTGTTTTTT. It encodes CASNEGLAGELFF.

This clone has just one count. The chain joins TRBV4-1 to TRBJ1-5, with 7 positions matching TRBD1. The CDR3 runs 15 residues. Germline V lookup: CDR1 MGHRA, CDR2 YSYEKL. The trim removed 1 base at V and 7 bases at J, leaving 7 bases unmatched. The DNA of the CDR3 is TGCGCCAGCAGCCAAGGACAGGGAAGTTTCCAGCCCCAGCATTTT. Translated: CASSQGQGSFQPQHF.

This chain links TRBV11-3 with TRBJ2-5, with 8 positions matching TRBD1. The V gene's germline CDR1 is SGHNT and CDR2 YENEEA. The CDR3 has 13 amino acids. The junction had 2 bases not matched to a gene; V was cut back by 2 bases and J by 6 bases. The CDR3 region is CASSLRTGQTQYF. CDR3 nucleotides: TGTGCCAGCAGCTTAAGGACAGGGCAGACCCAGTACTTC.

This sequence joins TRBV24-1 and TRBJ2-5; TRBD1 agrees at 7 bases. Germline CDR1 reads KGHDR; CDR2 reads SFDVKD. After removal of 7 bases from V and 2 bases from J, the junction contained 6 bases not matched to a gene. The CDR3 is 14 amino acids. CDR3 amino acids: CATSLATGQETQYF. The CDR3 DNA reads TGTGCCACCAGCCTGGCGACAGGGCAAGAGACCCAGTACTTC.

The chain uses TRBV7-2 and TRBJ2-7, with D unresolved. Per the germline V gene, CDR1 is SGHTA and CDR2 is FQGNSA. Trimming cost V 5 bases and J 0 bases, with 8 bases left between them. The CDR3 sequence is 13 residues long. The CDR3 loop reads CASSRSPSYEQYF. In DNA, the CDR3 is TGTGCCAGCAGCCGTTCGCCCTCCTACGAGCAGTACTTC. Supplemented by reference TRBV7-2 and TRBJ2-7, the full variable domain reads GAGVSQSPSNKVTEKGKDVELRCDPISGHTALYWYRQSLGQGLEFLIYFQGNSAPDKSGLPSDRFSAERTGGSVSTLTIQRTQQEDSAVYLCASSRSPSYEQYFGPGTRLTVT.

This chain links TRBV18 with TRBJ1-4; TRBD1 aligns across 9 bases. The V gene's germline CDR1 is KGHSH and CDR2 LQKENI. V trimming: 3 bases; J trimming: 7 bases; junction bases outside the gene matches: 6. This CDR3 is 15 amino acids long. CDR3 coding DNA: TGTGCCAGCTCACCCCAACAGGGGGCGGGTGAAAAACTGTTTTTT. It codes for CASSPQQGAGEKLFF.

The chain employs TRBV10-2 and TRBJ2-1; 7 nucleotides agree with TRBD2. Germline values: CDR1 WSHSY, CDR2 SAAADI. J gave up 4 bases and V 5 bases, and 8 bases lay outside the gene matches. The length of the CDR3 is 15 residues. DNA for the CDR3: TGCGCCAGCAGTCTTCTAGCGGCGGAATACAATGAGCAGTTCTTC. Its protein product is CASSLLAAEYNEQFF.

This chain connects TRBV3-1 (or the pseudogene TRBV3-2) to TRBJ2-7; 7 nucleotides align to TRBD1. This CDR3 has 14 residues. The trim removed 4 bases at V and 5 bases at J, leaving 8 bases unmatched. Germline V gene lookup returns CDR1 LGHDT and CDR2 YNNKEL (reference sequence). CDR3 in amino acids: CASSPRQGNHEQYF. The CDR3 DNA sequence: TGTGCCAGCAGCCCCCGACAGGGTAATCACGAGCAGTACTTC.

This clone was observed a handful of times. The rearrangement uses TRBV14 and TRBJ1-6; D might be TRBD1 (6 bases). The V gene lost 7 bases and the J gene lost 2 bases, with 12 bases spanning the gap. The germline V gene encodes CDR1 SGHDN and CDR2 FVKESK. This CDR3 region has 15 residues. The DNA of the CDR3 is TGTGCCAGCAAGGAACAGGGCACCTATAATTCACCCCTCCACTTT. Translated, it gives CASKEQGTYNSPLHF.

V usage is TRBV12-3 or TRBV12-4 and J usage is TRBJ1-1; D gene uncertain. V lost 6 bases and J 3 bases, leaving 11 bases between the germline ends. The CDR3 runs 13 residues. In nucleotides, the CDR3 is TGTGCCAGCAGCATAACCCGTGACACTGAAGCTTTCTTT. Residues: CASSITRDTEAFF.

DNA for the CDR3: TGTGCCAGCAGGGATGCAGGGATGAACACTGAAGCTTTCTTT. Translated, it gives CASRDAGMNTEAFF. The chain uses TRBV6-6 and TRBJ1-1; D may be TRBD1 (5 bases). The V gene lost 6 bases and the J gene lost 0 bases, with 11 bases spanning the gap. Germline V gene lookup returns CDR1 MNHNY and CDR2 SVGAGI (reference sequence). The CDR3 is 14 residues long.

V usage is TRBV7-8 and J usage is TRBJ2-7, with 7 positions matching TRBD2. The V and J ends lost 7 bases and 3 bases, in that order; junction bases with no gene match: 12. The CDR3 runs to 15 residues. Germline V gene data show CDR1 as SGHVS and CDR2 as FQNEAQ. In DNA form, the CDR3 reads TGTGCCAGCAATCCCTTGGGCGGGGGATTCTACGAGCAGTACTTC. Translation: CASNPLGGGFYEQYF.

The gene calls are TRBV29-1 and TRBJ1-2; D is unresolved. CDR1 SQVTM and CDR2 ANQGSEA come from the germline V gene. The CDR3 is 14 residues long. The ends were cut back, 5 bases at V and 0 bases at J, with 13 bases in the middle. CDR3 amino acids: CSVSPDGPNYGYTF. The DNA of the CDR3 is TGCAGCGTTAGCCCCGACGGGCCTAACTATGGCTACACCTTC.

The rearrangement links TRBV7-6 to TRBJ1-3; D is unclear. The V gene lost 3 bases and the J gene lost 1 base, with 7 bases spanning the gap. This CDR3 is built from 14 residues. From germline, CDR1 is SGHVS and CDR2 FNYEAQ. This CDR3 is CASSFDGSGNTIYF. Here the CDR3 DNA reads TGTGCCAGCAGCTTCGACGGATCTGGAAACACCATATATTTT.

The chain joins TRBV6-5 to TRBJ1-1; D unresolved. CDR1 and CDR2 (germline): MNHEY, SVGAGI. The CDR3 sequence is 13 residues long. V lost 6 bases and J lost 4, with 12 bases in between. The CDR3 protein is CASSHTRSTEAFF. The CDR3 DNA reads TGTGCCAGCAGCCACACAAGGTCCACTGAAGCTTTCTTT.

This clone was picked up one time. The V and J genes are TRBV13 and TRBJ2-7, with 9 bases fitting TRBD1. This CDR3 contains 14 residues. Germline CDR1 reads PRHDT; CDR2 reads FYEKMQ (reference sequence). J lost 6 bases, V lost 4 bases, and 7 bases had no gene match. For the CDR3, the DNA is TGTGCCAGCAGCTCATACCGGGACAGGGTCGAGCAGTACTTC. This gives the protein CASSSYRDRVEQYF.

V gene TRBV28 combines with J gene TRBJ2-3, with 8 bases identical to TRBD1. The V gene's germline CDR1 is MDHEN and CDR2 SYDVKM. This CDR3 comprises 15 residues. The V gene end was trimmed by 5 bases and the J gene end by 2 bases; junction bases not matched to a gene: 6. The DNA for the CDR3 is TGTGCCAGCAGTCTAAGACAGGGGCACACAGATACGCAGTATTTT. Translation gives CASSLRQGHTDTQYF. Filled out from reference TRBV28 and TRBJ2-3, the complete variable domain reads DVKVTQSSRYLVKRTGEKVFLECVQDMDHENMFWYRQDPGLGLRLIYFSYDVKMKEKGDIPEGYSVSREKKERFSLILESASTNQTSMYLCASSLRQGHTDTQYFGPGTRLTVL.